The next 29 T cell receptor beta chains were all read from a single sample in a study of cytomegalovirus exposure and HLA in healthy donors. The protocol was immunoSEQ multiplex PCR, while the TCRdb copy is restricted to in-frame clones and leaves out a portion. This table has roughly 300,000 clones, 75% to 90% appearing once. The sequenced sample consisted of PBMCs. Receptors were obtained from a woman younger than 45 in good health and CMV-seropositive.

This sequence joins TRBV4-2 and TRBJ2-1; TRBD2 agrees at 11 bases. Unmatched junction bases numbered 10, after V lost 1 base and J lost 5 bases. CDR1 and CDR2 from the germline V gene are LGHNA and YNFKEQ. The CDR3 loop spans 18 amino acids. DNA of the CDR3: TGTGCCAGCAGCCAAGGAGAGGTAGCGGGAGGGCCCAACAATGAGCAGTTCTTC. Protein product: CASSQGEVAGGPNNEQFF.

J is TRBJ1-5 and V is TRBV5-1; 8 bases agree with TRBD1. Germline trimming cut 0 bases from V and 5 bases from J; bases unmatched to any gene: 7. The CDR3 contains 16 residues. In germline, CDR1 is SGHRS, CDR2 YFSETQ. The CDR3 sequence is CASSLAGDRYHQPQHF. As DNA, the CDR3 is TGCGCCAGCAGCTTGGCCGGGGACAGGTATCATCAGCCCCAGCATTTT.

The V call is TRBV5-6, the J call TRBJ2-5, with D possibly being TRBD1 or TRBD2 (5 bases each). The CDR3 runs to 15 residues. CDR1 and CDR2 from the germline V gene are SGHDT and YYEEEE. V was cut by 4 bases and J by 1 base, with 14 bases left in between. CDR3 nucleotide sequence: TGTGCCAGCAGCGCGCCCGGGACGGTCCAAGAGACCCAGTACTTC. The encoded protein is CASSAPGTVQETQYF.

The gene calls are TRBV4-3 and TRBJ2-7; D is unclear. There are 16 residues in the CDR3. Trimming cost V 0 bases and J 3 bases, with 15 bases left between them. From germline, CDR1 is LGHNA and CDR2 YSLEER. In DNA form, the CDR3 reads TGCGCCAGCAGCCAAGATATTATCGAACAGAACTACGAGCAGTACTTC. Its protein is CASSQDIIEQNYEQYF.

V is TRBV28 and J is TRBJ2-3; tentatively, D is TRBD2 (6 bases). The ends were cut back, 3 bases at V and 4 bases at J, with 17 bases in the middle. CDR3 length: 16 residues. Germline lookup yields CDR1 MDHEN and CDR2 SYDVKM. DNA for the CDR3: TGTGCCAGCAGTTTTTCCGGGAGTGTGGTCCCAGATACGCAGTATTTT. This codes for CASSFSGSVVPDTQYF.

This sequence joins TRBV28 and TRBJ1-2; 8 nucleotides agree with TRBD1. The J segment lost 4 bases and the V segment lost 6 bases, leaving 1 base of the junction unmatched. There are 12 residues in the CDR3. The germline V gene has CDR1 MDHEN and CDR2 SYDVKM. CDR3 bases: TGTGCCAGCAGGACAGGGGTCTATGGCTACACCTTC. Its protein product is CASRTGVYGYTF.

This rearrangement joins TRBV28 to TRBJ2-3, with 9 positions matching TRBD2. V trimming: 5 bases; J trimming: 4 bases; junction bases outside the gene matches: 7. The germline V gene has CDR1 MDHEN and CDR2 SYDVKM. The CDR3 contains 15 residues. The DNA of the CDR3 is TGTGCCAGCAGTAGCGGGGGGAGTGGGGCAGATACGCAGTATTTT. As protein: CASSSGGSGADTQYF.

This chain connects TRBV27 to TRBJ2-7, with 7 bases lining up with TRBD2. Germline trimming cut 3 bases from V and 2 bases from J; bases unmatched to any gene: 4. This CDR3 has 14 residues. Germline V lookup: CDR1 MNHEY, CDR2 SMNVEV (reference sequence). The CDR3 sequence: CASSFIGLAYEQYF. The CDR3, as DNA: TGTGCCAGCAGTTTTATCGGACTAGCCTACGAGCAGTACTTC.

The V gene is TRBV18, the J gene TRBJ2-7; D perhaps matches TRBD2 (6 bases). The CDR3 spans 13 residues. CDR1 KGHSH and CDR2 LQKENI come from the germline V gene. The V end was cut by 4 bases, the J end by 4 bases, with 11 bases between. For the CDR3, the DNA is TGTGCCAGCTCACTCGGCGGGGAGTACGAGCAGTACTTC. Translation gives CASSLGGEYEQYF.

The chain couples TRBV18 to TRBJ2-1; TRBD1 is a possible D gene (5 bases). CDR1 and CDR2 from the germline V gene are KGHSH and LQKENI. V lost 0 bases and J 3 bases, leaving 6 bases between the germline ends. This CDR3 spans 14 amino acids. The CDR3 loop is CASSPPDNYNEQFF. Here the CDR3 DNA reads TGTGCCAGCTCACCACCGGACAACTACAATGAGCAGTTCTTC.

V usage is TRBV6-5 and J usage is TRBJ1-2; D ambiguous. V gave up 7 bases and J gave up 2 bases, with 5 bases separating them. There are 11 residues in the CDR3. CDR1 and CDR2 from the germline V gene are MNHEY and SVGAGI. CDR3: CASNGNYGYTF. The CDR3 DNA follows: TGTGCCAGCAACGGGAACTATGGCTACACCTTC.

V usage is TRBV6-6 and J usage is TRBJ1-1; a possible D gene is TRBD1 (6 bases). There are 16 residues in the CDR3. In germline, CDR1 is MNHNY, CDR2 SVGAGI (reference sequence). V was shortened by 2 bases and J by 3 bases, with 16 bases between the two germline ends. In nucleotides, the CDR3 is TGTGCCAGCAGTTACCTCCCCTCGACAGGACACACTGAAGCTTTCTTT. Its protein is CASSYLPSTGHTEAFF.

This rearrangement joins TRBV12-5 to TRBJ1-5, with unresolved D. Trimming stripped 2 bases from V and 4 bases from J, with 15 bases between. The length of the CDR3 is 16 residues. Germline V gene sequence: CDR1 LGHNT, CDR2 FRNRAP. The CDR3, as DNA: TGTGCTAGTGGTTTGAACATCGGCGGCAATAATCAGCCCCAGCATTTT. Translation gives CASGLNIGGNNQPQHF.

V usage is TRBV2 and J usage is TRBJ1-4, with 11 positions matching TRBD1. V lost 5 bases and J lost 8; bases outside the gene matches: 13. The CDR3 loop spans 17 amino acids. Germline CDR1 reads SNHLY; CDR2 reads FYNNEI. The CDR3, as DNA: TGTGCCAGCAGTCCCGGGACAGGGGGACCCACCCGGGAAAAACTGTTTTTT. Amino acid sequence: CASSPGTGGPTREKLFF.

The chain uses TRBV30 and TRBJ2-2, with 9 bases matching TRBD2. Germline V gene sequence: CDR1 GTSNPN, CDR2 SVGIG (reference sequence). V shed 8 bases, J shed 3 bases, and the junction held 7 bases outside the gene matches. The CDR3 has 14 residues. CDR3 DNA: TGTGCCCGCGAAGCGGGGGGCGACACCGGGGAGCTGTTTTTT. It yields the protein CAREAGGDTGELFF.

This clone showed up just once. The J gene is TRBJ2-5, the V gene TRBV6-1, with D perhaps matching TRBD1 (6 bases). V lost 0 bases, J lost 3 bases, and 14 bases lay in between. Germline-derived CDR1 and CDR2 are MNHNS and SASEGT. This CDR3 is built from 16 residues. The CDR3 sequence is CASSEALGQTKETQYF. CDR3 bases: TGTGCCAGCAGTGAAGCCCTAGGACAGACTAAAGAGACCCAGTACTTC.

As DNA, the CDR3 is TGTGCCAGCGGTCGACCCGGGACCGGCTATGGCTACACCTTC. This codes for CASGRPGTGYGYTF. The rearrangement links TRBV9 to TRBJ1-2, with TRBD1 as a possible D gene (5 bases). Germline CDR1 is SGDLS and CDR2 is YYNGEE. CDR3 length: 14 residues. Deletions cut 7 bases from V and 4 bases from J, with 17 bases between.

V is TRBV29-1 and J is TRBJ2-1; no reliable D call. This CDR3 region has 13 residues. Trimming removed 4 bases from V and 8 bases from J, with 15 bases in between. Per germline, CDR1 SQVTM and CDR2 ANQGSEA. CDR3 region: CSVGWAAGDEQFF. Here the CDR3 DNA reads TGCAGCGTTGGTTGGGCAGCAGGCGATGAGCAGTTCTTC.

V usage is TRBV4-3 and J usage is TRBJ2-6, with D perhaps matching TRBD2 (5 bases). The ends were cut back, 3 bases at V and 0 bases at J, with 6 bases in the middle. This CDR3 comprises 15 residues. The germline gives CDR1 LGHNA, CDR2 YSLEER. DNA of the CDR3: TGCGCCAGCAGCCACACTAGCTCTGGGGCCAACGTCCTGACTTTC. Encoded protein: CASSHTSSGANVLTF.

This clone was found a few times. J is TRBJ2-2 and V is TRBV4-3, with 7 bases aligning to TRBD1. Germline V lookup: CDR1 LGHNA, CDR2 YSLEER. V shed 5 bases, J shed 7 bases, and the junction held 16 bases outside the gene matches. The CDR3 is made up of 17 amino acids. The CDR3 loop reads CASSMSRDRLAHGELFF. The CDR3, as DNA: TGCGCCAGCAGCATGAGTCGGGACAGACTGGCCCACGGGGAGCTGTTTTTT.

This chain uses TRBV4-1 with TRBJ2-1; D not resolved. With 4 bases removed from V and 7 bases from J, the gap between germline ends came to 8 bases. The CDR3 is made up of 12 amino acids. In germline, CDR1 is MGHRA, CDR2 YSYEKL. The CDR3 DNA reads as TGCGCCAGCAGCCCAAATGGAAATGAGCAGTTCTTC. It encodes CASSPNGNEQFF.

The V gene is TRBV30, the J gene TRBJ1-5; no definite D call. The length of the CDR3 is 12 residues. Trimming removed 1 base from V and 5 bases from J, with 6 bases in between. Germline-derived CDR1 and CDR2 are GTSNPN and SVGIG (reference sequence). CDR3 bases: TGTGCCTGGAGTGACAGTTATCAGCCCCAGCATTTT. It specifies CAWSDSYQPQHF.

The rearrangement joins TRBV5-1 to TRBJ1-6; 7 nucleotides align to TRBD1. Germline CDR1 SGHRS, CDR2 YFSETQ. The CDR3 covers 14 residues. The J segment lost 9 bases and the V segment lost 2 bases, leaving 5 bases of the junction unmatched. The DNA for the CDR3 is TGCGCCAGCAGCTTACAGGGGCGGGTTTCACCCCTCCACTTT. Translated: CASSLQGRVSPLHF.

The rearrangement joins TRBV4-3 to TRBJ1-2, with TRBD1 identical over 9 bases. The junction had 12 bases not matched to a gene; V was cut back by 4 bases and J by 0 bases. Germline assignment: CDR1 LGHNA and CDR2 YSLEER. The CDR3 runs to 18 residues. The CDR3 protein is CASSRLTTGGATNYGYTF. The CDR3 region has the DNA TGCGCCAGCAGCCGCCTAACAACAGGGGGCGCAACTAACTATGGCTACACCTTC.

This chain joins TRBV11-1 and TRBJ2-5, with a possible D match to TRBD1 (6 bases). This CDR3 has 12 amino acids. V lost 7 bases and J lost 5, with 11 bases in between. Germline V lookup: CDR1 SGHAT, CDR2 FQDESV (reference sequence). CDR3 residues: CASNDRRETQYF. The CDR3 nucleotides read TGTGCCAGCAACGACAGGAGGGAGACCCAGTACTTC.

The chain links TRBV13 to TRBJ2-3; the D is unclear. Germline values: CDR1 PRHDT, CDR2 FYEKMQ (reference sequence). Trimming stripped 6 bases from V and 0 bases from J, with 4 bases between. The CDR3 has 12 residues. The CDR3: CASSLSTDTQYF. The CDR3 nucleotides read TGTGCCAGCAGTCTCAGCACAGATACGCAGTATTTT.

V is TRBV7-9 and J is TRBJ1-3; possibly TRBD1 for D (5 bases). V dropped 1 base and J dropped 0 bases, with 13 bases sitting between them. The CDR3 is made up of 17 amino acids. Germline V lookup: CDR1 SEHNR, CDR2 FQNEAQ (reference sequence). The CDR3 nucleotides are TGTGCCAGCAGCTTAGAAGACAGACCCTACTCTGGAAACACCATATATTTT. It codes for CASSLEDRPYSGNTIYF.

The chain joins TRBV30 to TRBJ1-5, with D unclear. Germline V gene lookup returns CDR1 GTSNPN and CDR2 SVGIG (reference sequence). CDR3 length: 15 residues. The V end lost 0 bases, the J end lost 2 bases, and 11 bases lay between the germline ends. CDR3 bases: TGTGCCTGGAGTGTAGGCGGGTTTGGCAATCAGCCCCAGCATTTT. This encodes CAWSVGGFGNQPQHF.

The CDR3 loop is CASSIPGGPLHF. CDR3 bases: TGTGCCAGCAGCATACCGGGCGGACCCCTCCACTTT. The chain couples TRBV7-3 to TRBJ1-6; D gene ambiguous. The germline V and J ends were trimmed by 5 bases and 12 bases, with 11 bases remaining between them. The germline V gene encodes CDR1 SGHTA and CDR2 FQGTGA. The CDR3 consists of 12 residues.